This T cell receptor beta chain comes out of a study of post-analysis software for immune sequencing data. Overall study findings and caveats: There were a handful of TRBV segments more frequent in patients than controls, and TRBV5-6, TRBV5-1 and TRBV20-1 were among them. The normalized Chao1 diversity of multiple sclerosis patients was significantly lower than that of controls.

V dropped 7 bases and J dropped 14; count of bases not matched to a gene: 9. The CDR3 contains 13 residues. Unique molecular identifiers were built into the TCR beta cDNA libraries. cDNA molecules numbering about 470,000 came from roughly 1 to 10 million T cells. TCRdb used MiXCR to reprocess the PCR reads, holding one entry per CDR3 protein. Of approximately 730,000 distinct CDR3 sequences detected, 46% appear once; the ten largest clones hold approximately 4.4%. As for this clonotype: Its antigen is currently unknown.

The receptor was isolated from a girl under 18 with multiple sclerosis. Sequencing was performed on blood. The chain employs TRBV12-3 or TRBV12-4 and TRBJ2-1; 12 bases are shared with TRBD2. CDR3: CASIPPSGRAEFF. The CDR3, as DNA: TGTGCCAGCATTCCACCTAGCGGGAGGGCGGAGTTCTTC.